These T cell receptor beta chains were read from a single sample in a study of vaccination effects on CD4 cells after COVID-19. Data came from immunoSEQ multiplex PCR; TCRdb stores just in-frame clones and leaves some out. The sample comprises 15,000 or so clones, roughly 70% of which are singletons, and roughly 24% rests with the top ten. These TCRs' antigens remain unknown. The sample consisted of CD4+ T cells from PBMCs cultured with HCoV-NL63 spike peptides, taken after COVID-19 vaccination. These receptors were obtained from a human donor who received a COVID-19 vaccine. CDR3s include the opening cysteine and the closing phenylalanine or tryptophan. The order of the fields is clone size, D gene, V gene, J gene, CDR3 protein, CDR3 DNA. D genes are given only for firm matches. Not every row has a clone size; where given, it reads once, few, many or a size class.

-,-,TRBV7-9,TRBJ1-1,CASSLGRVEAFF,TGTGCCAGCAGCTTGGGGAGAGTTGAAGCTTTCTTT
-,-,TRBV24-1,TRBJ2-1,CATSDLGAPEQFF,TGTGCCACCAGTGATTTGGGGGCTCCCGAGCAGTTCTTC
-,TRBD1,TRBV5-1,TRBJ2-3,CASSLTGGTGDTQYF,TGCGCCAGCAGCTTGACAGGGGGCACTGGGGATACGCAGTATTTT
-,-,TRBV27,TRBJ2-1,CASKSGNYNEQFF,TGTGCCAGCAAGAGCGGAAATTACAATGAGCAGTTCTTC
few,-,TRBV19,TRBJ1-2,CASSERNYGYTF,TGTGCCAGTAGTGAGCGGAACTATGGCTACACCTTC
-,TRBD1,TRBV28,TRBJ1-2,CASSPAGTDYGYTF,TGTGCCAGCAGCCCCGCCGGGACAGACTATGGCTACACCTTC
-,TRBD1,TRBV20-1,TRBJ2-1,CSAVRGPFF,TGCAGTGCTGTCAGGGGGCCGTTCTTC
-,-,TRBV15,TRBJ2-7,CATSDRNEQYF,TGTGCCACCAGCGACAGAAACGAGCAGTACTTC
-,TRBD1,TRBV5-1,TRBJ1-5,CASSLGQGANQPQHF,TGCGCCAGCAGCCTTGGACAGGGGGCAAATCAGCCCCAGCATTTT
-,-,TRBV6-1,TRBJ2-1,CASSEDRSSYNEQFF,TGTGCCAGCAGTGAGGACCGAAGCTCCTACAATGAGCAGTTCTTC
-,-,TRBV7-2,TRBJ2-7,CASSLSTGHYEQYF,TGTGCCAGCAGCTTATCAACAGGTCACTACGAGCAGTACTTC
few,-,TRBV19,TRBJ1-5,CASSIGALGNQPQHF,TGTGCCAGTAGTATAGGCGCCCTGGGGAATCAGCCCCAGCATTTT
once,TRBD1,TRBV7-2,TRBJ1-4,CASSFGRGLEKLFF,TGTGCCAGCAGCTTCGGCAGGGGGCTGGAAAAACTGTTTTTT
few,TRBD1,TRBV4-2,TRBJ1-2,CASSHRRGNYGYTF,TGTGCCAGCAGCCACCGCAGGGGGAACTATGGCTACACCTTC
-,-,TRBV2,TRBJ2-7,CASRTFDSRGSYEQYF,TGTGCCAGCAGGACCTTTGACAGCAGAGGCTCCTACGAGCAGTACTTC
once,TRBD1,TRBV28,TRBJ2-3,CASRTLRGQGDPNTQYF,TGTGCCAGCAGAACTTTGAGAGGACAGGGAGATCCCAATACGCAGTATTTT
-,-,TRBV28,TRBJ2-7,CASWGENGDEQYF,TGTGCCAGCTGGGGGGAGAACGGCGACGAGCAGTACTTC
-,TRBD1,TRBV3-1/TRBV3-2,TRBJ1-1,CASSLTGASGAFF,TGTGCCAGCAGCCTTACAGGGGCCTCAGGAGCTTTCTTT
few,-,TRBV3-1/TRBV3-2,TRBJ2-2,CASSPRAPGELFF,TGTGCCAGCAGTCCCAGGGCCCCCGGGGAGCTGTTTTTT
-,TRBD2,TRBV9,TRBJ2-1,CASSVGPAGAQNEQFF,TGTGCCAGCAGCGTAGGGCCAGCGGGGGCTCAAAATGAGCAGTTCTTC
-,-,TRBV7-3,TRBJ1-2,CASSPSAGSHGYTF,TGTGCCAGCAGCCCGTCGGCCGGTAGCCATGGCTACACCTTC
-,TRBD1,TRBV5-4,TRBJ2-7,CASSPEAGGDEQYF,TGTGCCAGCAGCCCGGAGGCAGGGGGCGACGAGCAGTACTTC
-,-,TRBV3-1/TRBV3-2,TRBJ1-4,CASSQSGSGSTNEKLFF,TGTGCCAGCAGCCAAAGCGGTTCAGGGTCAACTAATGAAAAACTGTTTTTT
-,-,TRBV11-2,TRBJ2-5,CASSPWMYQETQYF,TGTGCCAGCAGCCCTTGGATGTACCAAGAGACCCAGTACTTC
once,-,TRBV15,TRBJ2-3,CATSRDLRGDTQYF,TGTGCCACCAGCAGAGATCTAAGGGGGGATACGCAGTATTTT
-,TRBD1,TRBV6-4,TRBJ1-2,CASWNQGAQRSRYGYTF,TGTGCCAGCTGGAATCAGGGGGCGCAGAGGTCCCGTTATGGCTACACCTTC
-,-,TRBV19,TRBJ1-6,CASSNRMRWADNSPLHF,TGTGCCAGTAGTAACCGTATGAGATGGGCCGATAATTCACCCCTCCACTTT
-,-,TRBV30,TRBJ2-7,CAWSVLDSYEQYF,TGTGCCTGGAGTGTGCTAGATTCCTACGAGCAGTACTTC
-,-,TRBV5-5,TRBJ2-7,CASSLERTTGAYEQYF,TGTGCCAGCAGCTTGGAACGAACTACAGGAGCCTACGAGCAGTACTTC
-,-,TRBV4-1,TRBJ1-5,CASRKEQGDQPQHF,TGCGCCAGCAGAAAGGAGCAGGGTGATCAGCCCCAGCATTTT
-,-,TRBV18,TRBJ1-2,CASSPDRSEGYTF,TGTGCCAGCTCCCCTGACAGGTCTGAGGGCTACACCTTC
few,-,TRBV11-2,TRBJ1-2,CASSFRSGYTF,TGTGCCAGCAGCTTCAGAAGCGGCTACACCTTC
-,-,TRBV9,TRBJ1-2,CASSVGTRGNYGYTF,TGTGCCAGCAGCGTAGGGACCCGAGGAAACTATGGCTACACCTTC
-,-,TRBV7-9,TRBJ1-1,CASSLVGSNTEAFF,TGTGCCAGCAGCTTAGTGGGGAGCAACACTGAAGCTTTCTTT
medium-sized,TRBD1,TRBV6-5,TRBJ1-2,CASSYSNRGLGGYTF,TGTGCCAGCAGTTATTCAAACAGGGGGCTGGGTGGCTACACCTTC
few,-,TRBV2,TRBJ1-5,CASRADGSQHF,TGTGCCAGCAGGGCGGACGGGTCCCAGCATTTT
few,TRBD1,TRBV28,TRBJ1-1,CASRGQGANTEAFF,TGTGCCAGCAGAGGACAGGGGGCGAACACTGAAGCTTTCTTT
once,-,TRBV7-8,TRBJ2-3,CASSLASEEAQYF,TGTGCCAGCAGCTTAGCGTCGGAGGAGGCGCAGTATTTT
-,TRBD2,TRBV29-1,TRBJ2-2,CSARTSESTGELFF,TGCAGCGCTCGGACTAGCGAAAGCACCGGGGAGCTGTTTTTT
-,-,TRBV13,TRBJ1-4,CASSKRWGEKLFF,TGTGCCAGCAGTAAGAGGTGGGGTGAAAAACTGTTTTTT
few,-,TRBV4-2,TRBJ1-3,CASSTQVSGNTIYF,TGTGCCAGCAGCACACAGGTATCTGGAAACACCATATATTTT
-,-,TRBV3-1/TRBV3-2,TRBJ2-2,CASSRERLTGELFF,TGTGCCAGCAGCCGAGAGCGTCTTACCGGGGAGCTGTTTTTT
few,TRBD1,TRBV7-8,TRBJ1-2,CASSPWTGGNYGYTF,TGTGCCAGCAGCCCTTGGACAGGGGGCAACTATGGCTACACCTTC
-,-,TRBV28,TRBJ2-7,CASSRGTEDEQYF,TGTGCCAGCAGTAGGGGGACCGAGGACGAGCAGTACTTC
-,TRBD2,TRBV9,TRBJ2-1,CASSVYSLAGGFNEQFF,TGTGCCAGCAGCGTCTACTCCCTAGCGGGAGGCTTCAATGAGCAGTTCTTC
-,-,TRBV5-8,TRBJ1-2,CASSLGTLGYTF,TGTGCCAGCAGCTTGGGTACTCTTGGCTACACCTTC
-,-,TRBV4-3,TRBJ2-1,CASSLRAGDEQFF,TGCGCCAGCAGCCTCCGGGCAGGGGATGAGCAGTTCTTC
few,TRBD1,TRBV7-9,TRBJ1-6,CASTPGTGRFGSPLHF,TGTGCCAGCACCCCGGGGACAGGGAGGTTCGGATCACCCCTCCACTTT
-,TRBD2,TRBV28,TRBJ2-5,CASSLNSGSRETQYF,TGTGCCAGCAGTTTAAATAGCGGGAGTCGTGAGACCCAGTACTTC
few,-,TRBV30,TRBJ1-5,CAWSVQGGQPQHF,TGTGCCTGGAGTGTACAGGGAGGTCAGCCCCAGCATTTT
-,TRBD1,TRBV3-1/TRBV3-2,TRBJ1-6,CASSQRGQGNSPLHF,TGTGCCAGCAGCCAAAGGGGACAGGGAAATTCACCCCTCCACTTT
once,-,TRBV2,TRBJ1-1,CASSGDGNTEAFF,TGTGCCAGCAGTGGGGACGGGAACACTGAAGCTTTCTTT
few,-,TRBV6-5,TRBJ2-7,CASRQGGSYEQYF,TGTGCCAGCAGACAGGGTGGTTCCTACGAGCAGTACTTC
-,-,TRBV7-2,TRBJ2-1,CASSLGAREQFF,TGTGCCAGCAGCTTAGGGGCCAGGGAGCAGTTCTTC
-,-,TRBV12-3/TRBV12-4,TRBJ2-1,CASSRTVYNEQFF,TGTGCCAGCAGTCGGACAGTTTACAATGAGCAGTTCTTC
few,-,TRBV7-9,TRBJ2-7,CASGLSSYEQYF,TGTGCCAGCGGGTTGAGCTCCTACGAGCAGTACTTC
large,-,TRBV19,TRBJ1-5,CASSIRTGGSNQPQHF,TGTGCCAGTAGTATTAGGACGGGAGGGAGCAATCAGCCCCAGCATTTT
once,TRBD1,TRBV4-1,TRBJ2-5,CASSQGTGVQETQYF,TGCGCCAGCAGCCAAGGGACAGGGGTCCAAGAGACCCAGTACTTC
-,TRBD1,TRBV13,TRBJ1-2,CASSPTGRNGYTF,TGTGCCAGCAGCCCGACAGGGAGGAATGGCTACACCTTC